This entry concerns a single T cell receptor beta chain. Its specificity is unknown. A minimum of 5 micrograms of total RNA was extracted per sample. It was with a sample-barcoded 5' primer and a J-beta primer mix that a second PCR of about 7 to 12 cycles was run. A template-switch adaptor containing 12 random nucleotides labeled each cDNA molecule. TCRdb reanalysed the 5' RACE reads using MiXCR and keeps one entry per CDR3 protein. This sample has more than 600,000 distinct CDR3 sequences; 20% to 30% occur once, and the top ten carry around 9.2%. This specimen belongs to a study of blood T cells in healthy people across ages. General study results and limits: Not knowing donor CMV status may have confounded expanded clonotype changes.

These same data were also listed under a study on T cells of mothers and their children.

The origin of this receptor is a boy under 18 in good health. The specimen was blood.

The CDR3 DNA follows: TGCAGTGCTAGACCCCCCGGGGGCTCCTACGAGCAGTACTTC. Translation gives CSARPPGGSYEQYF. This chain joins TRBV20-1 and TRBJ2-7; TRBD2 might be the D (6 bases). Trimming cost V 2 bases and J 0 bases, with 11 bases left between them. The CDR3 has 14 residues. In germline, CDR1 is DFQATT, CDR2 SNEGSKA (reference sequence).